These 21 T cell receptor beta chains originate from one sample sequenced in a study of cytomegalovirus exposure and HLA in healthy donors. PCR amplification relied on 60 Vbeta primers (plus 13 Jbeta primers). Measured with immunoSEQ multiplex PCR; TCRdb has only the in-frame clones, and not every one. The table records a few hundred thousand clones, almost 85% of them present only once. The specimen sequenced was PBMCs. These TCRs come from a woman aged 40 to 50 in good health and CMV-seronegative.

The genes are TRBV11-1 and TRBJ1-4; no clear D. The germline V and J ends were trimmed by 4 bases and 4 bases, with 7 bases remaining between them. The germline gives CDR1 SGHAT, CDR2 FQDESV (reference sequence). The CDR3 length is 13 residues. The CDR3 nucleotides read TGTGCCAGCAGCTCGACACTTAATGAAAAACTGTTTTTT. This translates into CASSSTLNEKLFF.

The chain uses TRBV2 and TRBJ2-1; 10 bases line up with TRBD1. Trimming removed 1 base from V and 7 bases from J; junction bases left unmatched: 4. Germline V gene data show CDR1 as SNHLY and CDR2 as FYNNEI. CDR3 length equals 15 residues. The DNA for the CDR3 is TGTGCCAGCAGTGAAGTGGACAGGGGGGTGAATGAGCAGTTCTTC. The encoded protein is CASSEVDRGVNEQFF.

This clone has only a few counts. The chain uses TRBV5-1 and TRBJ1-4; TRBD1 agrees at 10 bases. The CDR3 extends over 14 amino acids. Per the germline V gene, CDR1 is SGHRS and CDR2 is YFSETQ. Trimming took 2 bases from V and 8 from J; bases not matched to a gene: 3. The CDR3 DNA reads as TGCGCCAGCAGCTTAGGGACAGGGGAGGAAAAACTGTTTTTT. Its protein product is CASSLGTGEEKLFF.

This chain joins TRBV4-2 and TRBJ2-2; D is undetermined. Trimming took off 3 bases at V and 5 bases at J, with 7 bases between the two ends. Germline V gives CDR1 LGHNA, CDR2 YNFKEQ. The CDR3 consists of 13 residues. CDR3 loop: CASSHSLTGELFF. The CDR3 nucleotides are TGTGCCAGCAGCCACTCTTTAACCGGGGAGCTGTTTTTT.

The chain couples TRBV18 to TRBJ1-1, with a possible D match to TRBD1 (5 bases). The V end lost 3 bases, the J end lost 11 bases, and 13 bases lay between the germline ends. CDR1 and CDR2 (germline): KGHSH, LQKENI. The CDR3 has 12 residues. CDR3 loop: CASSPDTLDAFF. CDR3 in DNA: TGTGCCAGCTCACCGGACACACTGGATGCTTTCTTT.

This rearrangement joins TRBV5-6 to TRBJ2-7; 7 bases agree with TRBD1. This CDR3 comprises 16 residues. V lost 5 bases and J lost 6; bases outside the gene matches: 17. Germline V gene data show CDR1 as SGHDT and CDR2 as YYEEEE. Here the CDR3 DNA reads TGTGCCAGCAGTTCCGAACCGGGACAGCAATTTCCCGAGCAGTACTTC. It specifies CASSSEPGQQFPEQYF.

This sequence joins TRBV6-1 and TRBJ2-1, with D possibly being TRBD1 (6 bases). The V and J ends lost 2 bases and 4 bases respectively, with 15 bases between them. The CDR3 covers 16 residues. The germline CDR1 and CDR2 sequences are MNHNS and SASEGT. CDR3 protein: CASSEWIGGGYNEQFF. CDR3 sequence (DNA): TGTGCCAGCAGTGAATGGATTGGGGGCGGATACAATGAGCAGTTCTTC.

This clone was seen only once. The rearrangement joins TRBV7-9 to TRBJ1-1; D possibly corresponds to TRBD1 (5 bases). The CDR3 is 13 residues long. V shed 4 bases and J shed 4 bases, with 10 bases lying between them. Germline V gene sequence: CDR1 SEHNR, CDR2 FQNEAQ (reference sequence). CDR3 nucleotide sequence: TGTGCCAGCAGCTATGACAGCTCCACTGAAGCTTTCTTT. It specifies CASSYDSSTEAFF.

The chain recombines TRBV5-1 with TRBJ2-3; 10 nucleotides line up with TRBD2. Germline lookup yields CDR1 SGHRS and CDR2 YFSETQ. J gave up 7 bases and V 6 bases, and 8 bases lay outside the gene matches. The CDR3 covers 14 residues. The CDR3 loop is CASTSGGPPNTQYF. DNA for the CDR3: TGCGCCAGCACTAGCGGGGGCCCTCCAAATACGCAGTATTTT.

This chain uses TRBV15 with TRBJ2-2; a weak D match, TRBD2 (5 bases). Trimming cost V 1 base and J 5 bases, with 8 bases left between them. CDR1 LNHNV and CDR2 YYDKDF come from the germline V gene (reference sequence). CDR3 length: 14 residues. The CDR3 loop is CATSRAGGTGELFF. The CDR3, as DNA: TGTGCCACCAGCAGAGCCGGCGGGACCGGGGAGCTGTTTTTT.

This clone was seen a handful of times. This rearrangement joins TRBV30 to TRBJ1-1; perhaps TRBD1 as D (5 bases). Trimming shortened V by 3 bases and J by 7 bases, and 12 bases separated the two germline ends. This CDR3 contains 12 residues. CDR1 and CDR2 (germline): GTSNPN, SVGIG (reference sequence). This CDR3 reads CAWRPGLLEAFF. The CDR3 DNA reads as TGTGCCTGGAGGCCGGGACTCCTTGAAGCTTTCTTT.

The CDR3: CASSQVGAMNTEAFF. The CDR3 bases are TGTGCCAGCAGCCAGGTTGGGGCCATGAACACTGAAGCTTTCTTT. This sequence joins TRBV14 and TRBJ1-1, with D perhaps TRBD1 (5 bases). V shed 3 bases and J shed 0 bases, with 11 bases lying between them. This CDR3 has 15 residues. CDR1 is SGHDN, CDR2 FVKESK, per germline.

This sequence joins TRBV9 and TRBJ2-3, with no clear D. Looked up from germline, CDR1 is SGDLS and CDR2 is YYNGEE. The CDR3 is 13 amino acids. Trimming left V 3 bases short and J 6 bases short, with 11 bases between. As DNA, the CDR3 is TGTGCCAGCAGCGGACCGGGTATCGATACGCAGTATTTT. It codes for CASSGPGIDTQYF. Combining the CDR3 with reference TRBV9 and TRBJ2-3 gives the whole variable domain DSGVTQTPKHLITATGQRVTLRCSPRSGDLSVYWYQQSLDQGLQFLIQYYNGEERAKGNILERFSAQQFPDLHSELNLSSLELGDSALYFCASSGPGIDTQYFGPGTRLTVL.

The chain carries TRBV19 and TRBJ1-5, with 7 positions matching TRBD1. This CDR3 is built from 16 residues. V shed 5 bases and J 2 bases; nucleotides not matched to a gene: 9. Germline values: CDR1 LNHDA, CDR2 SQIVND (reference sequence). CDR3 residues: CASSELPTGGNQPQHF. In DNA form, the CDR3 reads TGTGCCAGTAGTGAACTGCCCACAGGGGGCAATCAGCCCCAGCATTTT.

The gene calls are TRBV5-1 and TRBJ2-1, with 10 bases identical to TRBD2. Germline V CDR1 and CDR2: SGHRS, YFSETQ. Trimming at V came to 2 bases and at J to 9 bases, leaving 5 bases not matched to a gene. CDR3 length: 14 amino acids. The CDR3 is CASSFIGTSAEQFF. The DNA for the CDR3 is TGCGCCAGCAGCTTTATTGGGACTAGCGCTGAGCAGTTCTTC.

The chain joins TRBV6-5 to TRBJ1-1; 11 bases match TRBD1. Germline-derived CDR1 and CDR2 are MNHEY and SVGAGI. The V segment lost 4 bases and the J segment 4 bases; nucleotides outside the gene matches: 2. The CDR3 length is 14 residues. In DNA, the CDR3 is TGTGCCAGCAGTTGGGGGACAGGGGGCACTGAAGCTTTCTTT. Translation: CASSWGTGGTEAFF.

Concerning this clone itself: The junction and the germline gene differ at one end; a read error may be behind it. The chain couples TRBV27 to TRBJ2-2; D perhaps matches TRBD1 (6 bases). The CDR3 is 14 residues long. CDR1 and CDR2 (germline): MNHEY, SMNVEV (reference sequence). CDR3: CASSLQGNPGELFF. The CDR3 bases are TGTGCCAGCAGTTTACAGGGGAACCCCGGGGAGCTGTTTTTT.

The chain combines TRBV9 with TRBJ1-1, with 7 bases that match TRBD1. J gave up 7 bases and V 0 bases, and 6 bases lay outside the gene matches. The CDR3 runs 14 residues. Germline V gives CDR1 SGDLS, CDR2 YYNGEE. The CDR3 DNA reads as TGTGCCAGCAGCGTAGAGGGGACAGCTGTTGAAGCTTTCTTT. It translates to CASSVEGTAVEAFF.

J is TRBJ1-2 and V is TRBV7-3; D is perhaps TRBD1 (6 bases). Germline CDR1 is SGHTA and CDR2 is FQGTGA. This CDR3 has 14 residues. V was trimmed by 4 bases and J by 3 bases, leaving 12 bases between them. CDR3 protein: CASSSRGFDYGYTF. The DNA for the CDR3 is TGTGCCAGCAGCTCCAGGGGTTTTGACTATGGCTACACCTTC.

V and J are TRBV7-2 and TRBJ2-3, with D perhaps TRBD1 (6 bases). Germline V gene sequence: CDR1 SGHTA, CDR2 FQGNSA. The length of the CDR3 is 15 residues. Trimming removed 4 bases at V and 5 bases at J, with 16 bases between. The CDR3 here is CASSSSTGRVDTQYF. In DNA, the CDR3 is TGTGCCAGCAGCTCGTCGACAGGTCGGGTAGATACGCAGTATTTT.

The chain couples TRBV29-1 to TRBJ2-3, with unresolved D. CDR3 length: 13 residues. Germline CDR1 reads SQVTM; CDR2 reads ANQGSEA. Trimming removed 4 bases at V and 4 bases at J, with 12 bases between. CDR3 sequence reads: CSVVRSPADTQYF. The DNA for the CDR3 is TGCAGCGTTGTACGTTCCCCGGCAGATACGCAGTATTTT.